This paragraph reports one T cell receptor (beta chain). Antigen unknown. The record originates from a study of T cells expressing NK-cell markers. TCRdb reworked the 5' RACE reads into one entry per CDR3 protein, no DNA. Its table records about 380,000 distinct CDR3 sequences. The CDR3 consists of 14 residues. The germline CDR1 and CDR2 sequences are SGHDN and FVKESK. Study-wide results and limits: As a fraction of CD8+ T cells, dominant NKG2C+ clonotypes reached about 1.0-7.0% in 5 to 7 donors. The study found these clonotypes also leading the CD3+CD56-NKG2C+ fraction in several donors.

The sequencing sample was made of blood T cells: a sorted CD56 or NKG2C T cell subset, CD4+ or CD8+ T cells, or bulk PBMC T cells (not recorded which). The gene calls are TRBV14 and TRBJ1-2. The sequence was collected from a man aged 18-70 years in good health. CDR3 protein: CASSPQQPYRGYTF.